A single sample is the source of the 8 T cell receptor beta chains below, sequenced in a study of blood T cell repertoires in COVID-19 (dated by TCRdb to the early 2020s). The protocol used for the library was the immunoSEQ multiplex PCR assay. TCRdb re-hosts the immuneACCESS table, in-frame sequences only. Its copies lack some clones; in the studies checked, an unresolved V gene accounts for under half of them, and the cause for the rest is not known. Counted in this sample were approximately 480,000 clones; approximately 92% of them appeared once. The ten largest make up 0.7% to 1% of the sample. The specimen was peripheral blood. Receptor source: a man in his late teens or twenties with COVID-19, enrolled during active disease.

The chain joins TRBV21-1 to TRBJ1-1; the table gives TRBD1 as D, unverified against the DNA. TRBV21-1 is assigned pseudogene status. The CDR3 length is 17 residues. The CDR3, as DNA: TGTGCCAGCAGCAAATTAGCGGGACAGGGGTTCGACACTGAAGCTTTCTTT. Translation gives CASSKLAGQGFDTEAFF.

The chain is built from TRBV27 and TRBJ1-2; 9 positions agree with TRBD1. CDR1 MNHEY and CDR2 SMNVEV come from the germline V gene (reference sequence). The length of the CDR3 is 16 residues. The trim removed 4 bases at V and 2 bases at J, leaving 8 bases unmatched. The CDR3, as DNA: TGTGCCAGCAGTTCCGGGACAGGGAGGTCCAACTATGGCTACACCTTC. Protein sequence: CASSSGTGRSNYGYTF.

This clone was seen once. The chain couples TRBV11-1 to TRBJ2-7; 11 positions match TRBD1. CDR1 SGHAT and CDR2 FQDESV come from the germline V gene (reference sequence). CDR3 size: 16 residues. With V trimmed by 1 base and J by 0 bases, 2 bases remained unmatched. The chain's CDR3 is CASSLEGTGGSYEQYF. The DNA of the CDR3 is TGTGCCAGCAGCTTAGAAGGGACAGGGGGCTCCTACGAGCAGTACTTC.

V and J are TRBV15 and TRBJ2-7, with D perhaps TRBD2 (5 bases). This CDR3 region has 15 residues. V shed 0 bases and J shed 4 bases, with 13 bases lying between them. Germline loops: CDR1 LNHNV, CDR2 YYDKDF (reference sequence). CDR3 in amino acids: CATSRDKVGVYEQYF. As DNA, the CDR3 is TGTGCCACCAGCAGAGATAAGGTGGGAGTGTACGAGCAGTACTTC. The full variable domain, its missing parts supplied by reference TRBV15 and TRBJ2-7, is DAMVIQNPRYQVTQFGKPVTLSCSQTLNHNVMYWYQQKSSQAPKLLFHYYDKDFNNEADTPDNFQSRRPNTSFCFLDIRSPGLGDTAMYLCATSRDKVGVYEQYFGPGTRLTVT.

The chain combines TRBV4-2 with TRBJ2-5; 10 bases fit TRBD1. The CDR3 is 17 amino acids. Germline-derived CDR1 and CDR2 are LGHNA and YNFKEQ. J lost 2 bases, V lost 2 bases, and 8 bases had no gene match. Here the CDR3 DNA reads TGTGCCAGCAGCCAAACCACGGGACAGGGGATACAAGAGACCCAGTACTTC. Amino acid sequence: CASSQTTGQGIQETQYF.

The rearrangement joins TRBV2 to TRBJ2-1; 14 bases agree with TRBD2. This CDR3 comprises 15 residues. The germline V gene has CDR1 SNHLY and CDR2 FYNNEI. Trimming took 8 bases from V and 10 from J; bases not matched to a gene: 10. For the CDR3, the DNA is TGTGCCAGCTATCTAGGGACTAGCGGGAGCGGAGAGCAGTTCTTC. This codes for CASYLGTSGSGEQFF.

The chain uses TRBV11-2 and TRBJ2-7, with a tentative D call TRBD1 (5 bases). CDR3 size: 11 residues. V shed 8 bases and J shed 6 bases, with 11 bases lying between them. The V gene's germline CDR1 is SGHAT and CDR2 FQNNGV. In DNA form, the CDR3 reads TGTGCCAGCCGCACAGGATCCGAGCAGTACTTC. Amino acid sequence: CASRTGSEQYF.

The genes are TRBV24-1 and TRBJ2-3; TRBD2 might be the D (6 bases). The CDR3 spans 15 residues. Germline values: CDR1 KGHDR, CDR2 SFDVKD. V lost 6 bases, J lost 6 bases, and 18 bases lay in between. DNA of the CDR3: TGTGCCACCAGTTGGGGGGACCCCTCCCTGGATACGCAGTATTTT. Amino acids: CATSWGDPSLDTQYF.